This T cell receptor beta chain was observed in a study of blood T cell repertoires in COVID-19. The overall study: COVID-19 samples from acute and convalescent phases originated in the United States, Italy and Spain. PBMCs, B-cell-depleted T cells, or T cells provided the cDNA or gDNA that made up the material.

Between the trimmed V and J ends, which lost 4 bases and 8 bases, there was a span of 16 bases. This CDR3 is built from 15 residues. Germline CDR1 SGDLS, CDR2 YYNGEE. How the authors handled the data: Nucleated cell number was recorded as an estimate derived from reference gene primer amplification. Assay: immunoSEQ multiplex PCR; the TCRdb copy retains only in-frame clones and omits some. V and J calls and clone size follow that table, whereas D and trimming were derived from the DNA. The sample contains roughly 350,000 clones, about 85% of which appear only once. The origin of this receptor is a woman between 18 and 29 years old with acute or convalescent COVID-19. The chain is built from TRBV9 and TRBJ1-6; D may be TRBD1 (5 bases). Sequenced input: peripheral blood. The CDR3 nucleotides read TGTGCCAGCAGCCTCAGTTGGGGCCGGGATTCACCCCTCCACTTT. This translates into CASSLSWGRDSPLHF.